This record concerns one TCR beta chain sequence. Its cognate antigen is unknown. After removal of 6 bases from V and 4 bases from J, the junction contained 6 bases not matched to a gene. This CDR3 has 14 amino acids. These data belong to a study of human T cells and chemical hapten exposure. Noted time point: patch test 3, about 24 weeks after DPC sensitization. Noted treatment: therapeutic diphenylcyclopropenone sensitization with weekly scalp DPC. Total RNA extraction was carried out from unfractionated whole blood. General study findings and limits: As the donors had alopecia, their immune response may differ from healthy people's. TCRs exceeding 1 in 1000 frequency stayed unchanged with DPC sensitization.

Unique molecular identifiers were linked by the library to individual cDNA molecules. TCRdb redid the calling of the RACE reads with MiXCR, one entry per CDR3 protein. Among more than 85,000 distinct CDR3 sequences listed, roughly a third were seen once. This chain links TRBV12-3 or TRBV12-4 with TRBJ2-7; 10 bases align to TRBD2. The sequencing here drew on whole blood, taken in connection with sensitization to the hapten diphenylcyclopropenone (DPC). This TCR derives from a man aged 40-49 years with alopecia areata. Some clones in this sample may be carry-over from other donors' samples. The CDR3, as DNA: TGTGCCAGCAGGTCTAGCGGGAGTCGGTACGAGCAGTACTTC. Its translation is CASRSSGSRYEQYF.